These T cell receptor beta chains were read from a single sample in a study of cytomegalovirus exposure and HLA in healthy donors. Only in-frame clones appear in the TCRdb table, and some are missing; sequencing was by immunoSEQ multiplex PCR. Its clone listing holds 130,000 to 150,000 clones. Material: PBMCs. The receptor source for this set is a male donor in good health and CMV-seronegative. The CDR3 runs from the conserved cysteine through the conserved F or W. A D gene is named only where the DNA matches it firmly.

TRBJ2-7 TRBV5-6 TRBD2 TGTGCCAGCAGCTTGGGTGCGGGAGAGTCCTACGAGCAGTACTTC CASSLGAGESYEQYF
TRBJ1-3 TRBV30 TRBD1 TGTGCCTGGGGACAGGGTTCTGGAAACACCATATATTTT CAWGQGSGNTIYF
TRBJ2-5 TRBV27 . TGTGCCAGCAGTTTTAGTGGGGGCAGGGAGACCCAGTACTTC CASSFSGGRETQYF
TRBJ2-2 TRBV4-3 . TGCGCCAGCAGCCAAGAAGGAGGGATTGGCGGGGAGCTGTTTTTT CASSQEGGIGGELFF
TRBJ1-3 TRBV19 TRBD1 TGTGCCGTCGAGCCCACCGGGACAGCCTCTGGAAACACCATATATTTT CAVEPTGTASGNTIYF
TRBJ2-1 TRBV9 TRBD1 TGTGCCAGCAGCGTAGCCCCAACGGACAGGGGGCGCACCATTGGGAACAATGAGCAGTTCTTC CASSVAPTDRGRTIGNNEQFF
TRBJ2-1 TRBV4-3 TRBD1 TGCGCCAGCAGCCAAGGATATGGGACAGGGGGAGGTGAGCAGTTCTTC CASSQGYGTGGGEQFF
TRBJ1-1 TRBV19 . TGTGCCATACGCCAGCTAGGGGGCACTGAAGCTTTCTTT CAIRQLGGTEAFF
TRBJ2-7 TRBV28 . TGTGCCAGCAGCGAATCGGACAGAGAGTACGAGCAGTACTTC CASSESDREYEQYF
TRBJ1-1 TRBV19 . TGTGCCAGTAGCCCACAGATGAACACTGAAGCTTTCTTT CASSPQMNTEAFF
TRBJ2-1 TRBV9 . TGTGCCAGCAGCGTAGTTTCAAGCGACAATGAGCAGTTCTTC CASSVVSSDNEQFF
TRBJ1-6 TRBV6-5 . TGTGCCAGCTCAATGGACTTCTATAATTCACCCCTCCACTTT CASSMDFYNSPLHF
TRBJ1-1 TRBV30 . TGTGCCTGGAGCCCGGGTTCGGACACTGAAGCTTTCTTT CAWSPGSDTEAFF
TRBJ2-3 TRBV6-6 TRBD1 TGTGCCAGCAGACTGACAGGGATCACAGATACGCAGTATTTT CASRLTGITDTQYF